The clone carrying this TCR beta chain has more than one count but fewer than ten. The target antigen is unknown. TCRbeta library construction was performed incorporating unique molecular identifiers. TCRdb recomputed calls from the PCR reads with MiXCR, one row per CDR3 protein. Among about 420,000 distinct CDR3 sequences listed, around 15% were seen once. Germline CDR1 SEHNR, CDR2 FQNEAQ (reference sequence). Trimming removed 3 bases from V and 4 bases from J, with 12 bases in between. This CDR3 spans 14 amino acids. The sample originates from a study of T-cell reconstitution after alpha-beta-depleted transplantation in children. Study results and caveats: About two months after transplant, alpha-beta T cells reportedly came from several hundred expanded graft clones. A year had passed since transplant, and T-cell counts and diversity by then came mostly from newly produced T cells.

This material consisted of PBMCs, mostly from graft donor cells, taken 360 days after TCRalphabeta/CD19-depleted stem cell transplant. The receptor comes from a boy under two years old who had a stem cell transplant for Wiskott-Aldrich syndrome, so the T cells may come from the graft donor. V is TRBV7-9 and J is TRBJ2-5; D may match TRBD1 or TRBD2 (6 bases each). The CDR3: CASSFEQGGETQYF. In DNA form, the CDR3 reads TGTGCCAGCAGCTTTGAACAGGGAGGAGAGACCCAGTACTTC.